The clone carrying this TCR beta chain came up many times. Its specificity is not known. With 6 bases clipped from V and 5 bases from J, the junction kept 13 bases outside the gene matches. The CDR3 length is 17 residues. CDR1 is MNHEY, CDR2 SVGEGT, per germline. In the library, each TCR cDNA molecule bore its own unique molecular identifier. TCRdb re-derived calls from the 5' RACE reads in MiXCR, one entry per CDR3 protein. The table records fewer than 55,000 distinct CDR3 sequences, 6% to 9.5% of them present only once. These data originate in a study of spatial heterogeneity in lung cancer. Turning to the study itself: The average count in raw reads for each unique TCR and UMI combination exceeded eight appearances. Study observations and caveats: Follow-up blood showed ubiquitous expanded tumor TCRs less than blood at resection did.

Noted time point: sample taken at primary tumor resection. The sequenced material consisted of unsorted whole RNA from tumor, nontumor lung or frozen PBMC. The sample in question was PBMCs, obtained at surgery. This sequence originates from a female donor with early-stage non-small cell lung cancer. This rearrangement joins TRBV6-2 or TRBV6-3 to TRBJ2-3; the match to TRBD2 covers 11 bases. The DNA for the CDR3 is TGTGCCAGCAGGCGCTTTCTAACCGGGACTAGCGGAGATACGCAGTATTTT. This gives the protein CASRRFLTGTSGDTQYF.